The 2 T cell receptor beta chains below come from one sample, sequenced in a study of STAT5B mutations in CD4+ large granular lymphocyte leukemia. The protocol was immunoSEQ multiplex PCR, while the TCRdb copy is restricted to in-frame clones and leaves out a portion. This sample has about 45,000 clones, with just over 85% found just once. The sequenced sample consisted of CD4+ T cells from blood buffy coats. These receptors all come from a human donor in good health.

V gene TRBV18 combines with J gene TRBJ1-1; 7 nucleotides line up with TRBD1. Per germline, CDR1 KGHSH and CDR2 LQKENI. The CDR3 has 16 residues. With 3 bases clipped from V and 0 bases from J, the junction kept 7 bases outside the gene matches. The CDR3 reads CASSPATGSMNTEAFF. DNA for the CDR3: TGTGCCAGCTCACCGGCGACAGGGAGCATGAACACTGAAGCTTTCTTT.

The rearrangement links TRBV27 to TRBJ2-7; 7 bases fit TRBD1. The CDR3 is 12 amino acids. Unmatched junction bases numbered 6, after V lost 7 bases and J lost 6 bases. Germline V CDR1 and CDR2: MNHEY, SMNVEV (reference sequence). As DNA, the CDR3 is TGTGCCAGCACCACAGGGGATGGCGAGCAGTACTTC. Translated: CASTTGDGEQYF.